Listed here are 30 T cell receptor beta chains from one sample, sequenced in a study of T cells in Graves' hyperthyroidism and ophthalmopathy. Amplification of TCR beta CDR3 regions was performed using RNA transcripts as template. With the HTBI primer set, the TCR CDR3 went through a first round of RT-PCR. TCRdb independently ran MiXCR on the multiplex PCR reads; one entry per CDR3 protein. The data hold 350,000 to 400,000 distinct CDR3 sequences, with 15% to 20% observed a single time. Sequenced sample: blood. Receptors originate from a woman aged 18-35 years with Graves' hyperthyroidism.

This sequence joins TRBV10-3 and TRBJ2-7, with D perhaps matching TRBD1 (6 bases). Germline lookup yields CDR1 ENHRY and CDR2 SYGVKD. CDR3 length: 13 residues. Trimming removed 10 bases from V and 7 bases from J, with 20 bases in between. The CDR3 here is CATSGHSTWEQYF. CDR3 DNA sequence: TGTGCCACCTCGGGACATTCTACGTGGGAGCAGTACTTC.

This clonotype has ten or more counts. V gene TRBV27 combines with J gene TRBJ1-2; TRBD1 agrees at 10 bases. This CDR3 comprises 14 residues. CDR1 and CDR2 from the germline V gene are MNHEY and SMNVEV (reference sequence). Trimming at V came to 8 bases and at J to 6 bases, leaving 9 bases not matched to a gene. CDR3 coding DNA: TGTGCCAGCGGGGCCCGGGGGACAGGGGATGGCTACACCTTC. Translated, it gives CASGARGTGDGYTF.

This clonotype has just a few counts. The J gene is TRBJ2-5, the V gene TRBV4-1; TRBD1 matches 7 bases. The CDR3 loop spans 12 amino acids. The V and J ends lost 2 bases and 9 bases, in that order; junction bases with no gene match: 3. CDR1 and CDR2 from the germline V gene are MGHRA and YSYEKL. The CDR3 loop is CASSQPRGSQYF. In nucleotides, the CDR3 is TGCGCCAGCAGCCAACCCAGGGGGTCCCAGTACTTC.

The rearrangement links TRBV4-1 to TRBJ2-7; TRBD2 agrees at 10 bases. Germline lookup yields CDR1 MGHRA and CDR2 YSYEKL. After removal of 4 bases from V and 7 bases from J, the junction contained 10 bases not matched to a gene. CDR3 length equals 15 residues. The DNA for the CDR3 is TGCGCCAGCAGCCTAAGAAGCGAGCGGGGGGGGGAGCAGTACTTC. Translating gives CASSLRSERGGEQYF.

The rearrangement joins TRBV6-1 to TRBJ1-1; 7 bases map to TRBD1. Looked up from germline, CDR1 is MNHNS and CDR2 is SASEGT. The CDR3 has 13 amino acids. With 6 bases clipped from V and 6 bases from J, the junction kept 7 bases outside the gene matches. CDR3 amino acids: CASRDRDGPEAFF. In DNA, the CDR3 is TGTGCCAGCAGAGACAGGGATGGACCTGAAGCTTTCTTT.

The V call is TRBV30, the J call TRBJ1-2; 7 nucleotides match TRBD1. The CDR3 is 15 amino acids. With 1 base clipped from V and 4 bases from J, the junction kept 9 bases outside the gene matches. The germline V gene encodes CDR1 GTSNPN and CDR2 SVGIG (reference sequence). CDR3 DNA: TGTGCCTGGAGTGGATTCCCGGGACAGCCCTATGGCTACACCTTC. Its translation is CAWSGFPGQPYGYTF.

The sample holds a few counts of this clonotype. One junction end does not reproduce the germline sequence, and a read error may be involved. J is TRBJ2-4 and V is TRBV6-1; TRBD1 matches at 7 bases. The CDR3 runs 10 residues. CDR1 is MNHNS, CDR2 SASEGT, per germline. The CDR3 nucleotides are TGTGCCAGCCAGGGGGACATTAAGTACTTC. The encoded protein is CASQGDIKYF.

This clonotype was counted a few times. The chain has TRBV12-3 or TRBV12-4 and TRBJ1-5; maybe TRBD1 (5 bases). The CDR3 contains 17 residues. With 5 bases removed from V and 7 bases from J, the gap between germline ends came to 24 bases. Written as DNA, the CDR3 is TGTGCCAGCAGTGGCCGGGGTCGGCAGGGCGTAAGACAGCCCCAGCATTTT. This encodes CASSGRGRQGVRQPQHF.

The sample holds many counts of this clonotype. This chain links TRBV27 with TRBJ1-5; 7 bases are a match to TRBD1. Looked up from germline, CDR1 is MNHEY and CDR2 is SMNVEV (reference sequence). The trim removed 2 bases at V and 4 bases at J, leaving 5 bases unmatched. The CDR3 is made up of 15 amino acids. This chain's CDR3 is CASSLNRGINQPQHF. The CDR3, as DNA: TGTGCCAGCAGTTTAAACAGGGGAATTAATCAGCCCCAGCATTTT.

The chain uses TRBV30 and TRBJ2-3, with D hard to call. In germline, CDR1 is GTSNPN, CDR2 SVGIG (reference sequence). This CDR3 contains 16 residues. Trimming pared 2 bases from V and 3 bases from J, leaving 18 bases between. The CDR3: CAWSRGNSPITDTQYF. CDR3 nucleotide sequence: TGTGCCTGGAGTCGCGGAAACTCTCCCATTACAGATACGCAGTATTTT.

The chain recombines TRBV11-2 with TRBJ2-5, with D tentatively TRBD2 (6 bases). V lost 3 bases, J lost 5 bases, and 13 bases lay in between. From germline, CDR1 is SGHAT and CDR2 FQNNGV. This CDR3 contains 14 residues. DNA for the CDR3: TGTGCCAGCAGCTTTGGGCGCGGGGACGAGACCCAGTACTTC. It translates to CASSFGRGDETQYF.

In this sample, this clonotype turned up many times. The genes are TRBV14 and TRBJ1-2; tentative D call: TRBD1 (5 bases). Trimming shortened V by 0 bases and J by 8 bases, and 13 bases separated the two germline ends. The CDR3 loop spans 14 amino acids. CDR1 and CDR2 from the germline V gene are SGHDN and FVKESK. The CDR3 DNA reads as TGTGCCAGCAGCCAAGATCGCGGGGGATGGGGCTACACCTTC. It is translated as CASSQDRGGWGYTF.

This clonotype appeared a few times. One end of the junction does not line up with germline, which may come from a read error. The genes are TRBV12-3 or TRBV12-4 and TRBJ2-4, with D perhaps matching TRBD1 (5 bases). The CDR3 covers 16 residues. This CDR3 is CASSIRQPIAKNIKYF. CDR3 bases: TGTGCCAGCAGCATTCGACAGCCGATAGCCAAAAACATTAAGTACTTC.

In its sample, this clonotype was seen many times. This sequence joins TRBV4-2 and TRBJ2-7; 7 bases are a match to TRBD2. CDR1 and CDR2 from the germline V gene are LGHNA and YNFKEQ. The V gene end was trimmed by 0 bases and the J gene end by 7 bases; junction bases not matched to a gene: 3. This CDR3 region has 13 residues. The CDR3 is CASSQDIGREQYF. The CDR3 coding sequence is TGTGCCAGCAGCCAAGATATCGGGAGGGAGCAGTACTTC.

This clonotype was seen many times. This chain links TRBV5-6 with TRBJ2-2, with D perhaps assigned TRBD1 or TRBD2 (6 bases each). The CDR3 extends over 17 amino acids. Trimming removed 4 bases from V and 1 base from J, with 17 bases in between. The germline gives CDR1 SGHDT, CDR2 YYEEEE. The CDR3 DNA sequence: TGTGCCAGCAGCCTGGCCTCGGGGGCTAAGAACACCGGGGAGCTGTTTTTT. Encoded protein: CASSLASGAKNTGELFF.

This clonotype was seen at least ten times. V gene TRBV11-2 combines with J gene TRBJ2-5, with D possibly TRBD1 on 5 matching bases. The CDR3 consists of 14 residues. The V end lost 4 bases, the J end lost 5 bases, and 14 bases lay between the germline ends. The germline CDR1 and CDR2 sequences are SGHAT and FQNNGV. CDR3 region: CASSSHGATETQYF. The CDR3 coding sequence is TGTGCCAGCAGCTCCCATGGGGCCACGGAGACCCAGTACTTC.

The table lists this clonotype with many counts. The chain carries TRBV9 and TRBJ1-2, with unresolved D. Trimming took 0 bases from V and 8 from J, leaving 8 bases between them. The germline gives CDR1 SGDLS, CDR2 YYNGEE. The CDR3 sequence is 12 residues long. This CDR3 reads CASSVDMEGYTF. The CDR3 nucleotides read TGTGCCAGCAGCGTAGACATGGAGGGCTACACCTTC.

This clonotype was detected many times. The V and J genes are TRBV27 and TRBJ1-5; D might be TRBD1 (6 bases). Germline CDR1 reads MNHEY; CDR2 reads SMNVEV (reference sequence). The CDR3 length is 16 residues. V lost 6 bases and J lost 3, with 18 bases in between. Here the CDR3 DNA reads TGTGCCAGCAGACGAAGCGGGGCAGGGGTCAATCAGCCCCAGCATTTT. The encoded protein is CASRRSGAGVNQPQHF.

This clonotype was detected ten times or more. The germline gene is not matched at one end of the junction; a read error may be the cause. The rearrangement uses TRBV12-3 or TRBV12-4 and TRBJ1-1; no firm D call. The CDR3 runs 13 residues. The CDR3 region is CASSLFGNAEAFF. The CDR3 bases are TGTGCCAGCAGTTTATTTGGGAACGCTGAAGCTTTCTTT.

This clonotype was counted only a few times. The chain has TRBV4-2 and TRBJ1-2, with 11 nucleotides matching TRBD1. Trimming took 4 bases from V and 8 from J; bases not matched to a gene: 9. This CDR3 region has 15 residues. Germline CDR1 reads LGHNA; CDR2 reads YNFKEQ. The DNA for the CDR3 is TGTGCCAGCAGCCTCCCAGGACAGGGGGCTTGGGGCTACACCTTC. Its translation: CASSLPGQGAWGYTF.

Many counts were recorded for this clonotype. The chain has TRBV6-5 and TRBJ1-1; weak D call: TRBD1 (5 bases). The V gene's germline CDR1 is MNHEY and CDR2 SVGAGI. The CDR3 extends over 17 amino acids. V lost 7 bases to trimming and J lost 5 bases, with 26 bases between them. The CDR3 reads CASTFSGFGTERTEAFF. The CDR3 bases are TGTGCCAGCACTTTCTCGGGTTTTGGGACGGAGAGAACTGAAGCTTTCTTT.

Many counts were recorded for this clonotype. The genes are TRBV6-5 and TRBJ2-7; 9 bases match TRBD1. V lost 0 bases to trimming and J lost 6 bases; unmatched junction nucleotides: 9. Germline CDR1 is MNHEY and CDR2 is SVGAGI. This CDR3 has 16 residues. In DNA form, the CDR3 reads TGTGCCAGCAGTTACTCGAGGGGGACAGGGATCCGCGAGCAGTACTTC. Amino acid sequence: CASSYSRGTGIREQYF.

At least ten counts were recorded for this clonotype. The J gene is TRBJ2-5, the V gene TRBV2; D might be TRBD2 (6 bases). The CDR3 consists of 14 residues. Germline V gives CDR1 SNHLY, CDR2 FYNNEI. V was cut by 3 bases and J by 4 bases, with 12 bases left in between. This CDR3 is CASSEGLGGETQYF. As DNA, the CDR3 is TGTGCCAGCAGTGAGGGGCTGGGGGGAGAGACCCAGTACTTC.

This clonotype has ten or more counts. The rearrangement links TRBV6-5 to TRBJ1-2; TRBD1 might be the D (5 bases). V gave up 0 bases and J gave up 5 bases, with 7 bases separating them. This CDR3 has 13 residues. Germline loops: CDR1 MNHEY, CDR2 SVGAGI. The DNA of the CDR3 is TGTGCCAGCAGTTACTCAGGGGTGTATGGCTACACCTTC. This sequence encodes CASSYSGVYGYTF.

This chain connects TRBV11-2 to TRBJ2-7, with 8 bases lining up with TRBD1. Germline values: CDR1 SGHAT, CDR2 FQNNGV. CDR3 length: 15 residues. The V segment lost 5 bases and the J segment 3 bases; nucleotides outside the gene matches: 9. CDR3 amino acids: CASSPPRTGNYEQYF. The DNA of the CDR3 is TGTGCCAGCAGCCCTCCACGGACAGGGAACTACGAGCAGTACTTC.

The table lists this clonotype with many counts. The chain uses TRBV10-3 and TRBJ1-1; no clear D gene. V gave up 3 bases and J gave up 1 base, with 9 bases separating them. From germline, CDR1 is ENHRY and CDR2 SYGVKD. The CDR3 contains 14 residues. The CDR3 DNA follows: TGTGCCATCAGTGATGCGGCCCCGAACACTGAAGCTTTCTTT. It yields the protein CAISDAAPNTEAFF.

This clonotype appeared many times. The chain carries TRBV9 and TRBJ1-2; no clear D gene. Germline values: CDR1 SGDLS, CDR2 YYNGEE. The CDR3 consists of 14 residues. The germline V and J ends were trimmed by 4 bases and 0 bases, with 10 bases remaining between them. CDR3 in DNA: TGTGCCAGCAGCCCAGACGGGACTAACTATGGCTACACCTTC. Its protein product is CASSPDGTNYGYTF.

This clonotype has a handful of counts. The gene calls are TRBV18 and TRBJ2-7; a possible D gene is TRBD1 (5 bases). Germline assignment: CDR1 KGHSH and CDR2 LQKENI. The CDR3 sequence is 14 residues long. Trimming stripped 0 bases from V and 6 bases from J, with 12 bases between. The CDR3 loop is CASSPPKGQGEQYF. The CDR3 DNA follows: TGTGCCAGCTCACCACCGAAGGGGCAGGGCGAGCAGTACTTC. The variable domain in full, completed from reference TRBV18 and TRBJ2-7, reads NAGVMQNPRHLVRRRGQEARLRCSPMKGHSHVYWYRQLPEEGLKFMVYLQKENIIDESGMPKERFSAEFPKEGPSILRIQQVVRGDSAAYFCASSPPKGQGEQYFGPGTRLTVT.

Note on this clonotype: A read error is possible here, since a much larger clone lies one base away. The chain couples TRBV14 to TRBJ2-5; 13 bases align to TRBD2. This CDR3 comprises 16 residues. CDR1 SGHDN and CDR2 FVKESK come from the germline V gene. The CDR3 protein is CASVTSGGILQETKYF. The CDR3 nucleotides are TGTGCCAGCGTGACTAGCGGGGGGATACTCCAAGAGACCAAGTACTTC.

The chain links TRBV5-1 to TRBJ1-1; D gene unclear. This CDR3 spans 14 amino acids. Trimming took 2 bases from V and 1 from J, leaving 9 bases between them. Germline V gene sequence: CDR1 SGHRS, CDR2 YFSETQ. The CDR3: CASSFIGRNTEAFF. The DNA of the CDR3 is TGCGCCAGCAGCTTCATCGGCCGGAACACTGAAGCTTTCTTT.